The rows below give T cell receptor beta chains drawn from one sample of a study of OX40 agonist ivuxolimab in advanced cancers. Data came from immunoSEQ multiplex PCR; TCRdb stores just in-frame clones and leaves some out. The sample has 90,000 to 100,000 clones, 70% to 90% seen once. The specimen was CD4+ or CD8+ T cells sorted from blood, collected in a trial of the OX40 agonist ivuxolimab. These receptors were obtained from an adult with an advanced solid tumor such as melanoma, head and neck, liver or kidney cancer. The CDR3 runs from the conserved cysteine through the conserved F or W. D genes are given only for firm matches. The listing skips clone size in some rows; elsewhere it reads once, few, many or a size class.

j_call | clone_size | d_call | v_call | cdr3_aa | cdr3_nt
TRBJ2-7 | . | . | TRBV5-1 | CASSLGYEQYF | TGCGCCAGCAGCTTGGGCTACGAGCAGTACTTC
TRBJ1-4 | . | TRBD1 | TRBV27 | CASKTDREANEKLFF | TGTGCCAGCAAAACTGACAGGGAAGCTAATGAAAAACTGTTTTTT
TRBJ1-2 | . | TRBD1 | TRBV7-3 | CASSPGQGAGYTF | TGTGCCAGCAGCCCAGGACAGGGCGCAGGCTACACCTTC
TRBJ2-3 | . | . | TRBV19 | CASSPQGRVDTQYF | TGTGCCAGTAGTCCGCAGGGGAGAGTAGATACGCAGTATTTT
TRBJ2-7 | . | TRBD1 | TRBV11-1 | CASSAGTGWDIYEQYF | TGTGCCAGCAGCGCCGGGACAGGCTGGGACATTTACGAGCAGTACTTC
TRBJ2-1 | . | TRBD2 | TRBV7-2 | CASSVDPGGNEQFF | TGTGCCAGCAGTGTCGATCCCGGGGGGAATGAGCAGTTCTTC
TRBJ2-7 | . | TRBD2 | TRBV5-5 | CASSSEVLGGISSYEQYF | TGTGCCAGCAGCTCGGAGGTATTGGGAGGGATTAGCTCCTACGAGCAGTACTTC
TRBJ1-1 | . | TRBD1 | TRBV2 | CASKISQGAGTEAFF | TGTGCCAGCAAGATCTCCCAGGGGGCGGGCACTGAAGCTTTCTTT
TRBJ1-3 | . | . | TRBV6-5 | CASSPTGLSGNTIYF | TGTGCCAGCAGCCCTACAGGCCTCTCTGGAAACACCATATATTTT
TRBJ2-7 | . | . | TRBV2 | CASTEEGYEQYF | TGTGCCAGCACGGAAGAAGGGTACGAGCAGTACTTC
TRBJ2-3 | . | . | TRBV7-6 | CASSITDTQYF | TGTGCCAGCAGCATCACAGATACGCAGTATTTT
TRBJ2-7 | . | TRBD1 | TRBV5-4 | CASSPRQGAREQYF | TGTGCCAGCAGCCCTCGACAGGGGGCGCGGGAGCAGTACTTC
TRBJ2-3 | . | TRBD2 | TRBV2 | CATSTSDGTDTQYF | TGTGCCACCTCCACTAGCGACGGCACAGATACGCAGTATTTT
TRBJ2-2 | . | . | TRBV21-1 | CASSKSPQVGQGTGELFF | .
TRBJ2-3 | . | TRBD1 | TRBV19 | CASLPRDSYTDTQYF | TGTGCCAGCCTACCCCGGGACAGCTACACAGATACGCAGTATTTT
TRBJ1-5 | . | . | TRBV7-2 | CASSLGTPPNQPQHF | TGTGCCAGCAGCTTGGGTACCCCCCCCAATCAGCCCCAGCATTTT
TRBJ1-5 | . | . | TRBV6-6 | CASSYSRNGNQPQHF | TGTGCCAGCAGTTACTCGAGAAACGGAAATCAGCCCCAGCATTTT
TRBJ2-4 | . | TRBD1 | TRBV5-1 | CASSLEARGTPKNIQYF | TGCGCCAGCAGCTTGGAAGCCAGGGGGACCCCGAAAAACATTCAGTACTTC
TRBJ2-7 | . | TRBD2 | TRBV7-2 | CASSSYGAGGTYEQYF | TGTGCCAGCAGTTCGTATGGAGCGGGGGGGACCTACGAGCAGTACTTC
TRBJ2-5 | . | . | TRBV5-4 | CASSLSAHGGTETQYF | TGTGCCAGCAGCTTGAGTGCCCATGGCGGGACAGAGACCCAGTACTTC
TRBJ2-7 | . | . | TRBV7-2 | CASSASYEQYF | TGTGCCAGCAGCGCCTCCTACGAGCAGTACTTC
TRBJ2-4 | . | . | TRBV5-6 | CASSFGTVDVNIQYF | TGTGCCAGCAGCTTCGGCACAGTAGATGTAAACATTCAGTACTTC
TRBJ2-5 | . | TRBD1 | TRBV6-4 | CASSDSTGGIETQYF | TGTGCCAGCAGTGACTCGACAGGGGGCATAGAGACCCAGTACTTC
TRBJ2-3 | . | TRBD1 | TRBV30 | CAWSAGTDYLDTQYF | TGTGCCTGGAGTGCCGGGACAGATTATTTAGATACGCAGTATTTT
TRBJ1-1 | . | TRBD1 | TRBV19 | CASSPQGGRSTEAFF | TGTGCCAGTAGTCCCCAGGGGGGGCGCAGCACTGAAGCTTTCTTT
TRBJ2-7 | once | . | TRBV28 | CASRGTSYEQYF | TGTGCCAGTAGGGGGACCTCCTACGAGCAGTACTTC
TRBJ1-4 | . | . | TRBV27 | CASSPFVRRGNEKLFF | TGTGCCAGCAGTCCCTTTGTGAGGAGGGGGAATGAAAAACTGTTTTTT
TRBJ2-1 | . | TRBD1 | TRBV7-8 | CASSLGDRYNEQFF | TGTGCCAGCAGCTTAGGGGACAGGTACAATGAGCAGTTCTTC
TRBJ2-4 | . | . | TRBV6-6 | CASSYTDKNIQYF | TGTGCCAGCAGTTACACTGACAAAAACATTCAGTACTTC
TRBJ2-5 | . | . | TRBV6-5 | CASSLRGSTETQYF | TGTGCCAGCAGTCTCCGGGGAAGTACCGAGACCCAGTACTTC
TRBJ1-3 | . | . | TRBV18 | CASSPLEGARNTIYF | TGTGCCAGCTCACCATTGGAGGGAGCCCGCAACACCATATATTTT
TRBJ2-3 | . | TRBD1 | TRBV5-1 | CASSLGQGDTQYF | TGCGCCAGCAGCTTGGGACAGGGGGATACGCAGTATTTT
TRBJ2-7 | few | . | TRBV2 | CASSEGRGSYEQYF | TGTGCCAGCAGTGAAGGGAGGGGGTCCTACGAGCAGTACTTC
TRBJ1-5 | . | . | TRBV10-1 | CASSAGPDINQPQHF | TGCGCCAGCAGCGCCGGACCCGACATCAATCAGCCCCAGCATTTT
TRBJ2-1 | . | . | TRBV7-2 | CASSPAGLYNEQFF | TGTGCCAGCAGCCCCGCGGGACTTTACAATGAGCAGTTCTTC
TRBJ2-7 | . | . | TRBV5-1 | CASSSRDLTYEQYF | TGCGCCAGCAGCTCCCGGGACCTCACCTACGAGCAGTACTTC
TRBJ2-1 | . | . | TRBV19 | CASSMRVGLEQFF | TGTGCCAGTAGTATGAGGGTGGGCTTGGAGCAGTTCTTC
TRBJ1-4 | . | . | TRBV29-1 | CSVAGVGEKLFF | TGCAGCGTTGCTGGGGTGGGGGAAAAACTGTTTTTT
TRBJ2-3 | . | TRBD2 | TRBV7-2 | CASSLGGLAGTDTQYF | TGTGCCAGCAGCTTAGGGGGCCTAGCGGGCACAGATACGCAGTATTTT
TRBJ2-1 | . | . | TRBV6-5 | CASSHRDTDHEQFF | TGTGCCAGCAGTCACCGGGACACGGACCATGAGCAGTTCTTC
TRBJ1-5 | . | . | TRBV5-5 | CASSSGTQSNQPQHF | TGTGCCAGCAGCTCTGGGACACAGAGCAATCAGCCCCAGCATTTT
TRBJ1-1 | . | . | TRBV10-1 | CASSESGGNTEAFF | TGCGCCAGCAGTGAGTCCGGCGGGAACACTGAAGCTTTCTTT